The rows below give T cell receptor beta chains drawn from one sample of a study of patients and donors after allogeneic stem cell transplantation. TCRdb reprocessed the RT-PCR reads via MiXCR and lists one record per CDR3 protein. The table records about a million distinct CDR3 sequences, roughly 18% of them present only once. The sequencing sample was made of blood, either unsorted or a sorted T cell fraction (not recorded which). The receptors here all came from a human donor who was either an allogeneic HSCT recipient or a stem cell or donor lymphocyte infusion donor (not recorded which). It is not recorded whose cells these are; they may come from a transplant donor. Each CDR3 is given with its conserved first and last residue. D genes are given only for firm matches. Clone size, where shown, is once, few, many, or a class for clones that have expanded.

>TRBJ2-3|few|TRBD1|TRBV9
CASSVEWDRDTDTQYF
TGTGCCAGCAGCGTAGAATGGGACAGGGACACAGATACGCAGTATTTT
>TRBJ2-6|NA|TRBD1|TRBV4-1
CASSLNLDRWLPGANVLTF
TGCGCCAGCAGCCTAAATTTGGACAGGTGGCTTCCTGGGGCCAACGTCCTGACTTTC
>TRBJ2-1|NA|NA|TRBV20-1
CSARVVLAPFNEQFF
TGCAGTGCTAGAGTAGTACTAGCCCCTTTCAATGAGCAGTTCTTC
>TRBJ1-6|few|NA|TRBV9
CASRGGWDNSPLHF
TGTGCCAGCAGAGGGGGTTGGGATAATTCACCCCTCCACTTT
>TRBJ2-2|few|NA|TRBV5-1
CASSSNIAGELFF
TGCGCCAGCAGCTCCAATATCGCCGGGGAGCTGTTTTTT
>TRBJ1-2|few|NA|TRBV7-2
CASSLVDRTVGYTF
TGTGCCAGCAGCTTAGTAGATAGGACAGTTGGCTACACCTTC
>TRBJ2-4|NA|TRBD2|TRBV5-1
CASSLATSGSAAKNIQYF
TGCGCCAGCAGCCTGGCGACTAGCGGGAGCGCGGCCAAAAACATTCAGTACTTC
>TRBJ1-2|many|NA|TRBV29-1
CSAAGTTYGYTF
TGCAGCGCCGCCGGGACAACCTATGGCTACACCTTC
>TRBJ1-1|few|NA|TRBV19
CASSTEAQRTEAFF
TGTGCCAGTAGTACCGAAGCGCAACGAACTGAAGCTTTCTTT
>TRBJ1-2|few|NA|TRBV7-9
CASSLSWHGGGYTF
TGTGCCAGCAGCTTAAGCTGGCACGGCGGTGGCTACACCTTC
>TRBJ1-2|NA|NA|TRBV20-1
CSAWAYGYTF
TGCAGTGCTTGGGCTTATGGCTACACCTTC
>TRBJ2-5|few|NA|TRBV13
CASSTDGGETQYF
TGTGCCAGCAGCACCGATGGGGGGGAGACCCAGTACTTC
>TRBJ2-2|many|TRBD2|TRBV12-3/TRBV12-4
CASSFSLAGDANTGELFF
TGTGCCAGCAGCTTCTCTCTAGCGGGAGACGCGAACACCGGGGAGCTGTTTTTT
>TRBJ2-1|few|TRBD2|TRBV5-6
CASSVQWRGGSYNEQFF
TGTGCCAGCAGCGTCCAATGGCGGGGGGGCTCCTACAATGAGCAGTTCTTC
>TRBJ1-2|NA|NA|TRBV7-2
CASGLKPLSNYGYTF
TGTGCCAGCGGATTAAAACCGTTATCGAACTATGGCTACACCTTC
>TRBJ1-5|few|NA|TRBV29-1
CSVVTGRNQPQHF
TGCAGCGTTGTCACAGGGAGAAATCAGCCCCAGCATTTT
>TRBJ2-3|NA|TRBD2|TRBV9
CASSPKTSGAETDTQYF
TGTGCCAGCAGCCCGAAGACTAGCGGGGCCGAAACCGATACGCAGTATTTT
>TRBJ2-3|few|NA|TRBV5-1
CASSLDIPLTDTQYF
TGCGCCAGCAGCCTGGATATCCCCCTCACAGATACGCAGTATTTT
>TRBJ1-5|NA|NA|TRBV6-2/TRBV6-3
CASRATGRNQPQHF
TGTGCCAGCAGGGCCACAGGGAGGAATCAGCCCCAGCATTTT
>TRBJ1-1|NA|TRBD1|TRBV12-3/TRBV12-4
CASSFGRGLTEAFF
TGTGCCAGCAGTTTTGGCAGGGGGCTTACTGAAGCTTTCTTT
>TRBJ1-2|few|TRBD1|TRBV2
CASRAGGVTYYGYTF
TGTGCCAGCAGAGCAGGGGGCGTCACATACTATGGCTACACCTTC
>TRBJ2-1|NA|TRBD1|TRBV4-1
CASSQAGTGGIKGGSYNEQFF
TGCGCCAGCAGCCAAGCCGGGACAGGGGGCATCAAGGGCGGCTCCTACAATGAGCAGTTCTTC
>TRBJ2-3|many|TRBD2|TRBV12-3/TRBV12-4
CASSPGTSGADTQYF
TGTGCCAGCAGTCCTGGGACTAGCGGGGCAGATACGCAGTATTTT
>TRBJ2-3|NA|NA|TRBV10-3
CAITPSGGTDTQYF
TGTGCCATCACTCCCTCCGGAGGCACAGATACGCAGTATTTT
>TRBJ2-1|few|TRBD2|TRBV7-2
CASSSGGATYNEQFF
TGTGCCAGCAGCAGCGGGGGGGCAACGTACAATGAGCAGTTCTTC
>TRBJ2-3|NA|TRBD2|TRBV20-1
CSQGRGGTDTQYF
TGCAGCCAGGGGCGGGGGGGCACAGATACGCAGTATTTT
>TRBJ2-2|NA|TRBD2|TRBV11-2
CASRSIAGPNTGELFF
TGTGCCAGCAGGTCTATAGCGGGGCCAAACACCGGGGAGCTGTTTTTT
>TRBJ2-2|NA|NA|TRBV19
CASSTGTGRLAGNTGELFF
TGTGCCAGTAGTACCGGGACAGGGCGACTAGCGGGGAACACCGGGGAGCTGTTTTTT
>TRBJ2-3|NA|TRBD2|TRBV9
CASSVASGGTDTQYF
TGTGCCAGCAGCGTAGCTAGCGGGGGCACAGATACGCAGTATTTT
>TRBJ2-7|NA|TRBD1|TRBV4-2
CASSQDRGTGHSYEQYF
TGTGCCAGCAGCCAAGATAGGGGGACAGGGCACTCCTACGAGCAGTACTTC
>TRBJ2-3|NA|NA|TRBV30
CAWRKGSTDTQYF
TGTGCCTGGAGGAAGGGTAGCACAGATACGCAGTATTTT
>TRBJ1-2|NA|TRBD1|TRBV7-9
CASSLAGQGAMGYTF
TGTGCCAGCAGCTTAGCAGGACAGGGGGCGATGGGCTACACCTTC
>TRBJ1-5|NA|NA|TRBV10-3
CAISESSSNQPQHF
TGTGCCATCAGTGAGTCTAGTTCCAATCAGCCCCAGCATTTT
>TRBJ2-7|NA|NA|TRBV20-1
CSARDLVGYEQYF
TGCAGTGCTAGAGATCTGGTAGGGTACGAGCAGTACTTC
>TRBJ1-5|few|NA|TRBV5-6
CASSFSGPSNQPQHF
TGTGCCAGCAGCTTTTCAGGCCCCAGCAATCAGCCCCAGCATTTT
>TRBJ2-7|NA|NA|TRBV5-1
CASSLLPGTAGGNEQYF
TGCGCCAGCAGCCTTTTACCGGGGACGGCAGGCGGGAACGAGCAGTACTTC
>TRBJ1-2|NA|NA|TRBV20-1
CSARDPGRHYGYTF
TGCAGTGCTAGAGATCCGGGCCGCCACTATGGCTACACCTTC
>TRBJ1-5|few|NA|TRBV6-1
CASSDPWRNQPQHF
TGTGCCAGCAGTGACCCATGGCGCAATCAGCCCCAGCATTTT
>TRBJ2-1|few|NA|TRBV4-1
CASSQEGTVNNEQFF
TGCGCCAGCAGCCAAGAAGGGACGGTAAACAATGAGCAGTTCTTC
>TRBJ2-3|NA|TRBD2|TRBV10-3
CATSKSASGARTDTQYF
TGTGCCACATCGAAGTCAGCTAGCGGGGCCCGCACAGATACGCAGTATTTT